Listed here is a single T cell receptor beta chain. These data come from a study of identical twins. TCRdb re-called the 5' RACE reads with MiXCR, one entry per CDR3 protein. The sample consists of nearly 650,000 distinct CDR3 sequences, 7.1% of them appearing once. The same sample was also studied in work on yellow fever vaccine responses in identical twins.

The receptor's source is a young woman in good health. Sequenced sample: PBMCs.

The CDR3 region is CASLTYDTQYF. The CDR3 DNA reads as TGTGCCAGCCTAACGTACGATACGCAGTATTTT. V and J are TRBV6-1 and TRBJ2-3; D gene unclear. The CDR3 covers 11 residues. V was shortened by 8 bases and J by 6 bases, with 9 bases between the two germline ends. Looked up from germline, CDR1 is MNHNS and CDR2 is SASEGT.